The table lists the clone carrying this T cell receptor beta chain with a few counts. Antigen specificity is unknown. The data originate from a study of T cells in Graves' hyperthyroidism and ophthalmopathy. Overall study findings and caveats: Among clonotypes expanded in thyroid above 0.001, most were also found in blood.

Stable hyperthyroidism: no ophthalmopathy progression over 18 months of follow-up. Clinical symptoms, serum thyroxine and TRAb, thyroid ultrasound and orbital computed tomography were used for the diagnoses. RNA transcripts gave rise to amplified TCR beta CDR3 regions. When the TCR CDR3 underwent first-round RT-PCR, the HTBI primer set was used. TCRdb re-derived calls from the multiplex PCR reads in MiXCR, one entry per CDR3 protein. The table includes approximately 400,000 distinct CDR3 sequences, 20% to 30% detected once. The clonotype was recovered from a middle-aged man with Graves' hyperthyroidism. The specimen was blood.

The CDR3 sequence is CASSSPVLRDRGVQPQHF. CDR3 nucleotides: TGTGCCAGCAGTTCCCCGGTCCTCCGGGACAGGGGAGTTCAGCCCCAGCATTTT. This sequence joins TRBV28 and TRBJ1-5; 10 bases match TRBD1. The CDR3 is 18 amino acids. Trimming at V came to 4 bases and at J to 6 bases, leaving 15 bases not matched to a gene. The germline V gene has CDR1 MDHEN and CDR2 SYDVKM.